The clone carrying this TCR beta chain was counted a few times. The CDR3 loop spans 13 amino acids. Trimming cost V 4 bases and J 6 bases, with 12 bases left between them. Germline values: CDR1 SGHDN, CDR2 FVKESK. This record comes from a study of T cell changes during pregnancy in multiple sclerosis. Profiling relied on immunoSEQ multiplex PCR, and the TCRdb table lists in-frame clones only, not all of them. The sample contains 65,000 to 90,000 clones, approximately 90% of which appear only once. J is TRBJ1-1 and V is TRBV14, with D tentatively TRBD1 (5 bases). This clonotype originated in a female donor in good health, serving as a control in a pregnancy study. Some clones in this sample may be carry-over from other donors' samples. This material consisted of PBMCs, taken in the first trimester of pregnancy. The CDR3 DNA follows: TGTGCCAGCAGCCCGCTCTCAGGGTCTGAAGCTTTCTTT. Amino acids: CASSPLSGSEAFF.